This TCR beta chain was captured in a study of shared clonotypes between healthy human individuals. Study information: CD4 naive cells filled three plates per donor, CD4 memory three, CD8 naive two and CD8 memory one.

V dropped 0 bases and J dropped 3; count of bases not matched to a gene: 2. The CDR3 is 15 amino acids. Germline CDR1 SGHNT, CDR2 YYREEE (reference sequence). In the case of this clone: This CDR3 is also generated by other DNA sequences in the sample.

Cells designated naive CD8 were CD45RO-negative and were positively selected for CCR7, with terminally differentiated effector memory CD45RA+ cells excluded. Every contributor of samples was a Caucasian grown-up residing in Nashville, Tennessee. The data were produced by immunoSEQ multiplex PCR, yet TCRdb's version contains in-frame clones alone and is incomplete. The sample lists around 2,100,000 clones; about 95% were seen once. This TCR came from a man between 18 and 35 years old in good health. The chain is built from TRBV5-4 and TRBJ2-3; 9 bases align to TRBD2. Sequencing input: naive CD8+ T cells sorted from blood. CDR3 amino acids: CASSLVLAGTDTQYF. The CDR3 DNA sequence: TGTGCCAGCAGCTTGGTTCTAGCGGGGACAGATACGCAGTATTTT.